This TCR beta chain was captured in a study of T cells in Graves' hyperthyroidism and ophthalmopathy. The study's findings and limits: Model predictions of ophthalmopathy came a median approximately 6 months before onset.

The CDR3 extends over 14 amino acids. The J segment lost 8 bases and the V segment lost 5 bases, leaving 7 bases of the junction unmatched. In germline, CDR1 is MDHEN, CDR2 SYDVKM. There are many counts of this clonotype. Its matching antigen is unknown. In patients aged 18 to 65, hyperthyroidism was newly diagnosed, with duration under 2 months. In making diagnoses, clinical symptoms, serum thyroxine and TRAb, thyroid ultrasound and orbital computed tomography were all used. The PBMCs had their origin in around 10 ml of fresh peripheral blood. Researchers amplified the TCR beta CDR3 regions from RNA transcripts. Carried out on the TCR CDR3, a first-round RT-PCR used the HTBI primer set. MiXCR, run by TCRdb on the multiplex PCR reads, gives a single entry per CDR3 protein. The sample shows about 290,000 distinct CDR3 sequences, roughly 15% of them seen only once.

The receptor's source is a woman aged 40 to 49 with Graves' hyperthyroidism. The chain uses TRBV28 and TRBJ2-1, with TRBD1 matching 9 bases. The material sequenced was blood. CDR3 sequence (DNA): TGTGCCAGCAGTCCAGGACAGGGGTGGGATGAGCAGTTCTTC. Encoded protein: CASSPGQGWDEQFF.